The present entry profiles one TCR beta chain with its context. Its target is unknown. Time point: persistent/refractory GD, antithyroid drugs over 5 years with positive TRAb. Making the TCR library involved RNA that had been extracted from PBMCs. Germline V gives CDR1 MDHEN, CDR2 SYDVKM. This CDR3 is 14 amino acids long. Trimming stripped 5 bases from V and 6 bases from J, with 14 bases between. The entry originates in a study of regulatory T cells in long-lasting Graves disease. Whole-study findings and limits: New patients shared about 880 public clonotypes, fewer than the 2,741 shared by persistent patients. Preferential use of TRBV28, TRBJ1-2 and TRBJ2-5 was seen in persistent disease. Possibly, too few samples lowered accuracy.

Arm-PCR of CDR3 regions with iRepertoire HTBI primers generated TCR beta libraries. In TCRdb, the multiplex PCR reads were re-called with MiXCR into one record per CDR3 protein. Of about 400,000 distinct CDR3 sequences in the sample, less than 25% were seen once. This sample comprised peripheral blood mononuclear cells (PBMCs), obtained when the disease was refractory, from a patient treated with antithyroid drugs. The chain uses TRBV28 and TRBJ2-1, with no clear D. This clonotype was sampled from a female donor with Graves disease. CDR3 sequence reads: CASSLSVLGNEQFF. Written as DNA, the CDR3 is TGTGCCAGCAGTCTTAGTGTTCTCGGCAATGAGCAGTTCTTC.